This T cell receptor beta chain stems from a study of CD8+ T cells in alopecia areata. Study overall: Among treated patients, oral tofacitinib was administered at 5 to 10 mg twice daily. General study points: With tofacitinib ongoing, many expanded lesional clones persisted in both scalp and blood. Significant decreases in scalp clonality and expanded CD8+ clones followed tofacitinib treatment.

This sample's treatment: oral pan-JAK inhibitor, 5-10 mg twice daily. Researchers gathered lesional scalp punch biopsies and peripheral blood from patients with alopecia areata. Extracted RNA was reverse transcribed, and the resulting cDNA served as sequencing template. Produced via immunoSEQ multiplex PCR; TCRdb's table is partial and in-frame only. The profile covers 150,000 to 200,000 clones, with 60% appearing a single time and just over 1% taken by the ten largest. With respect to this clone: The antigen is undetermined.

The TCR originated in a human donor with alopecia areata. Sequencing was performed on CD4+ T cells sorted from blood, taken at week 24, from a patient treated with tofacitinib.

In nucleotides, the CDR3 is TGCGCCAGCAGCTTGGCGAGTGGCCAGGTCCTCTACAATGAGCAGTTCTTC. It is translated as CASSLASGQVLYNEQFF. The rearrangement uses TRBV5-1 and TRBJ2-1; D is unclear. The CDR3 runs to 17 residues. Germline V CDR1 and CDR2: SGHRS, YFSETQ. Deletions cut 0 bases from V and 3 bases from J, with 16 bases between.